Given below is one TCR beta chain in context. The data belong to a study of control samples from healthy donors and cancer patients. The V and J ends lost 6 bases and 3 bases, in that order; junction bases with no gene match: 2. This CDR3 has 13 residues. Clones were sequenced by immunoSEQ multiplex PCR, and TCRdb holds only the in-frame ones, with some missing. The table lists some 220,000 clones, around 94% of them singletons. This chain uses TRBV23-1 with TRBJ1-2; 9 bases map to TRBD1. TRBV23-1 qualifies as an ORF whose function is uncertain. This clonotype originated in a man aged 45-65 years in good health. Material for sequencing was blood. In nucleotides, the CDR3 is TGCGCCAGCAGAACAGGGGGCGACTATGGCTACACCTTC. Translation: CASRTGGDYGYTF.